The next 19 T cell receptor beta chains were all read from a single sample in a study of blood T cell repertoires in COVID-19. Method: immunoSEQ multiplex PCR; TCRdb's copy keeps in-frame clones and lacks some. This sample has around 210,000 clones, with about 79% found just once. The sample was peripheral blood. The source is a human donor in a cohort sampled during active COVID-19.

CDR3 region: CASSYSTTGQETQYF. In DNA, the CDR3 is TGTGCCAGCAGTTACTCGACCACAGGACAAGAGACCCAGTACTTC. J is TRBJ2-5 and V is TRBV6-5; maybe TRBD1 (5 bases). There are 15 residues in the CDR3. The V and J ends lost 0 bases and 2 bases respectively, with 10 bases between them. CDR1 MNHEY and CDR2 SVGAGI come from the germline V gene.

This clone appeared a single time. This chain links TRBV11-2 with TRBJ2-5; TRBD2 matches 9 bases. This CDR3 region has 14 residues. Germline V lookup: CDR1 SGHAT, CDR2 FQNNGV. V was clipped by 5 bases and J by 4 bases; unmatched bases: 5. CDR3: CASSRAGGLETQYF. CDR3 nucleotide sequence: TGTGCCAGCAGCCGTGCGGGAGGGCTAGAGACCCAGTACTTC. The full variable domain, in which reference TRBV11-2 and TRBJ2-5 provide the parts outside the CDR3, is EAGVAQSPRYKIIEKRQSVAFWCNPISGHATLYWYQQILGQGPKLLIQFQNNGVVDDSQLPKDRFSAERLKGVDSTLKIQPAKLEDSAVYLCASSRAGGLETQYFGPGTRLLVL.

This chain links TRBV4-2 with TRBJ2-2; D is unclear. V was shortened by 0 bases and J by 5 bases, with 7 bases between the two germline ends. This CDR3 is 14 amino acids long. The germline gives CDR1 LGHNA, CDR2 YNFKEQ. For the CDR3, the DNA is TGTGCCAGCAGCCAAGAACTGAAGACCGGGGAGCTGTTTTTT. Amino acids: CASSQELKTGELFF.

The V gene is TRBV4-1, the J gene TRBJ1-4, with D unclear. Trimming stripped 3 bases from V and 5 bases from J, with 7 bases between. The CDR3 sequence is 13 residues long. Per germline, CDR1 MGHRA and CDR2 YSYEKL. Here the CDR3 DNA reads TGCGCCAGCAGCCATACAATGAATGAAAAACTGTTTTTT. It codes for CASSHTMNEKLFF.

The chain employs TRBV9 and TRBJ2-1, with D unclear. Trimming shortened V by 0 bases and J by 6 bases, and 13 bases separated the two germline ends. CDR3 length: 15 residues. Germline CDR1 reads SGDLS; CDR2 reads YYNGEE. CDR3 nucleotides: TGTGCCAGCAGCGTAGGGCCGTTTGAGCGCAATGAGCAGTTCTTC. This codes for CASSVGPFERNEQFF. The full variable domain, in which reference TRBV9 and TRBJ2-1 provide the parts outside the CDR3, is DSGVTQTPKHLITATGQRVTLRCSPRSGDLSVYWYQQSLDQGLQFLIQYYNGEERAKGNILERFSAQQFPDLHSELNLSSLELGDSALYFCASSVGPFERNEQFFGPGTRLTVL.

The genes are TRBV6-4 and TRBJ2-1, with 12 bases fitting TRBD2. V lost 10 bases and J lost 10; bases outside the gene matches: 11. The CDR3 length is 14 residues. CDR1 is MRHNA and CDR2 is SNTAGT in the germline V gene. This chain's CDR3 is CATRRLAGDGEQFF. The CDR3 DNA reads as TGTGCCACCAGACGACTAGCGGGAGATGGCGAGCAGTTCTTC.

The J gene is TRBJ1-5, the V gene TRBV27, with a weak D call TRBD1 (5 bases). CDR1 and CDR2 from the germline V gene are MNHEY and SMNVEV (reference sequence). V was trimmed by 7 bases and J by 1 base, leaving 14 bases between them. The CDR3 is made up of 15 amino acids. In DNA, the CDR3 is TGTGCCAGCACCATCGGACACTTAAGCAATCAGCCCCAGCATTTT. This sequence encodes CASTIGHLSNQPQHF.

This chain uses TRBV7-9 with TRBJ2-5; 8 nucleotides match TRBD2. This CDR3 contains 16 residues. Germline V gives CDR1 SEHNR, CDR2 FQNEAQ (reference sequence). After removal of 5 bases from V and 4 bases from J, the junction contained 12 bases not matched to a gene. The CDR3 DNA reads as TGTGCCAGCAGCCCCCCCTTTCGGCTAGCGGGAGAGACCCAGTACTTC. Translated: CASSPPFRLAGETQYF.

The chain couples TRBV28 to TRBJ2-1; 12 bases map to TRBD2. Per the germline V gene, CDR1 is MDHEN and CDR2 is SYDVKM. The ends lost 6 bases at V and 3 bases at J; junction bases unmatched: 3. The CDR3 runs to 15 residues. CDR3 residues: CASSSSGGGYNEQFF. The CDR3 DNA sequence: TGTGCCAGCAGCTCTAGCGGGGGGGGCTACAATGAGCAGTTCTTC.

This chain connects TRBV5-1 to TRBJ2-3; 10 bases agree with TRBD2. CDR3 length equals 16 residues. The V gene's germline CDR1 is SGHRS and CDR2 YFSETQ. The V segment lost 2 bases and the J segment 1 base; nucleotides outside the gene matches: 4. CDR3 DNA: TGCGCCAGCAGCTTACCCGGGACTAGCGGCACAGATACGCAGTATTTT. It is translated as CASSLPGTSGTDTQYF.

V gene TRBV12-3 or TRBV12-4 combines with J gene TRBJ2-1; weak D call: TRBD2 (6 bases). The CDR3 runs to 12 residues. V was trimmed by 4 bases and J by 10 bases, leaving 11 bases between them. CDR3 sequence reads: CASSSNRGEQFF. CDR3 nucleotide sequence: TGTGCCAGCAGTTCTAACCGGGGGGAGCAGTTCTTC.

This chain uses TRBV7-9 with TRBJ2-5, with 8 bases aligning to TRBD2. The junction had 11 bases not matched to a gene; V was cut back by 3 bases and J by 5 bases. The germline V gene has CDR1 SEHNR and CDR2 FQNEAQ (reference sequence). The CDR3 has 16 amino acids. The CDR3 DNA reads TGTGCCAGCAGCTTCCGGGGGGGCCTTAGTTCGGAGACCCAGTACTTC. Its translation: CASSFRGGLSSETQYF.

The CDR3 region has the DNA TGTGCCTGGAGTGTACGGGGGGCGAGAGTAGAGACCCAGTACTTC. It yields the protein CAWSVRGARVETQYF. The chain links TRBV30 to TRBJ2-5; TRBD2 is a possible D gene (7 bases). V lost 0 bases and J 4 bases, leaving 15 bases between the germline ends. CDR1 and CDR2 (germline): GTSNPN, SVGIG (reference sequence). The CDR3 runs to 15 residues.

In DNA, the CDR3 is TGTGCCAGCAGTTTCACAGGGAACTATGGCTACACCTTC. Translation: CASSFTGNYGYTF. The chain combines TRBV27 with TRBJ1-2, with TRBD1 as a possible D gene (6 bases). This CDR3 spans 13 amino acids. V dropped 3 bases and J dropped 2 bases, with 7 bases sitting between them. Germline CDR1 reads MNHEY; CDR2 reads SMNVEV (reference sequence).

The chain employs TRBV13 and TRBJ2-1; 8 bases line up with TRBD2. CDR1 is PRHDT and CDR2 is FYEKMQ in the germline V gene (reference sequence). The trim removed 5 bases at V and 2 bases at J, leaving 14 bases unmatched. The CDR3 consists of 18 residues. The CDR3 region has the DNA TGTGCCAGCAGCCCGGGTCCGAGCGGGAGAAGGGCCTACAATGAGCAGTTCTTC. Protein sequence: CASSPGPSGRRAYNEQFF.

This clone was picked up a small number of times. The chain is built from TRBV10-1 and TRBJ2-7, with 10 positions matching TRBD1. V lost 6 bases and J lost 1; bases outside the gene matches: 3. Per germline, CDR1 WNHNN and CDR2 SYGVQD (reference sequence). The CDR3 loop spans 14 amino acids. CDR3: CASSPGQGSYEQYF. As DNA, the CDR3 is TGCGCCAGCAGCCCGGGACAGGGGTCCTACGAGCAGTACTTC.

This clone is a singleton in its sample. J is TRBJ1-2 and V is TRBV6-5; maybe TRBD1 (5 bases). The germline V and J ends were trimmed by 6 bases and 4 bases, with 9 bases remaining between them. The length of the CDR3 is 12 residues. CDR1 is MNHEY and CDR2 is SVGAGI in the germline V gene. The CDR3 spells CASSQQAYGYTF. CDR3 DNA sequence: TGTGCCAGCAGCCAACAGGCCTATGGCTACACCTTC.

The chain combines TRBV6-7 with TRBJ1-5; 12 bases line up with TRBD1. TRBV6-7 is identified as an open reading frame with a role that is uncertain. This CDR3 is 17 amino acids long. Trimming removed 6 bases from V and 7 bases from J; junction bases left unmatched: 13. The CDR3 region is CASRPSRDRGRRQPQHF. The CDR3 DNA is TGTGCCAGCAGACCTAGTCGGGACAGGGGGCGCAGGCAGCCCCAGCATTTT.

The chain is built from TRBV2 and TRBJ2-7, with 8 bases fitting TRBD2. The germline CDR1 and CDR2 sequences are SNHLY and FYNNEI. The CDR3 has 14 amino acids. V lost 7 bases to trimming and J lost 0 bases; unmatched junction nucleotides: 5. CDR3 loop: CASKGAGASYEQYF. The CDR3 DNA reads TGTGCCAGCAAGGGAGCGGGAGCCTCCTACGAGCAGTACTTC.